This T cell receptor beta chain was documented in a study of T-cell reconstitution after alpha-beta-depleted transplantation in children. Study-level points and caveats: Diversity of TCRbeta at day 60 was high in some patients, arising from surviving recipient T cells and thymic progenitors. One year post-transplant, T-cell counts and diversity were largely derived from T cells produced anew. It was reported that alpha-beta T cells came from several hundred expanded graft clones (about two months after transplant).

During its preparation, the TCRbeta library received unique molecular identifiers. TCRdb re-analysed the PCR reads in MiXCR, keeping a single row per CDR3 protein. This sample has about 600,000 distinct CDR3 sequences; around 23% occur once, and the top ten carry 14%. This clonotype was counted once. Its antigen is undetermined. V shed 1 base, J shed 4 bases, and the junction held 7 bases outside the gene matches. The CDR3 runs 17 residues. Germline CDR1 is SGHDN and CDR2 is FVKESK. The sequence came from a boy in the first two years of life who had a stem cell transplant for acute myeloid leukemia, so the T cells may come from the graft donor. This chain connects TRBV14 to TRBJ2-3, with 11 bases that match TRBD2. This material consisted of PBMCs, mostly from graft donor cells, taken 360 days after TCRalphabeta/CD19-depleted stem cell transplant. CDR3: CASSQAFPGLAADTQYF. The DNA of the CDR3 is TGTGCCAGCAGCCAAGCGTTCCCGGGACTAGCGGCAGATACGCAGTATTTT.